This paragraph reports one TCR beta chain. Its antigen is currently unknown. The record originates from a study of cytomegalovirus exposure and HLA in healthy donors. Germline V gives CDR1 SGDLS, CDR2 YYNGEE. The CDR3 length is 15 residues. V was pared by 0 bases and J by 3 bases, with 13 bases between. Notes on the study in general: Several top significant clusters appeared, in a later analysis, to be linked to common viral pathogens.

A multiplex PCR was run with 60 Vbeta primers and 13 Jbeta primers. Libraries were prepared by immunoSEQ multiplex PCR; TCRdb keeps only in-frame clonotypes and omits some of them. The table records 95,000 to 150,000 clones, around 77% of them present only once. The clonotype was recovered from a man aged 18 to 30 in good health and CMV-seropositive. J is TRBJ2-7 and V is TRBV9, with D perhaps matching TRBD1 (6 bases). The sample taken for sequencing was PBMCs. The CDR3 loop is CASSVEQGRVYEQYF. The CDR3 region has the DNA TGTGCCAGCAGCGTAGAACAGGGAAGGGTCTACGAGCAGTACTTC.